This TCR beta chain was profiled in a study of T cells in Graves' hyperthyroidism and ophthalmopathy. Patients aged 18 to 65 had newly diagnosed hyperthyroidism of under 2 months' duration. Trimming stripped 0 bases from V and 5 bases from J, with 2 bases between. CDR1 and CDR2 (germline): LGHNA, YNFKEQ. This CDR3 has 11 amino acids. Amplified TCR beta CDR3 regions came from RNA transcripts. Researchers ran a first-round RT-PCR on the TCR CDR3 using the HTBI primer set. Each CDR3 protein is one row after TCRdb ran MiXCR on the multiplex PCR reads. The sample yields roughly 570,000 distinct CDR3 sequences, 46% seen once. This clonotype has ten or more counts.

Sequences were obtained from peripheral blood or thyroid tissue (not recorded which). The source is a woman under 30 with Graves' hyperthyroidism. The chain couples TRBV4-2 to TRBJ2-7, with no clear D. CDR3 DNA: TGTGCCAGCAGCCAAGAAAACGAGCAGTACTTC. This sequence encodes CASSQENEQYF.